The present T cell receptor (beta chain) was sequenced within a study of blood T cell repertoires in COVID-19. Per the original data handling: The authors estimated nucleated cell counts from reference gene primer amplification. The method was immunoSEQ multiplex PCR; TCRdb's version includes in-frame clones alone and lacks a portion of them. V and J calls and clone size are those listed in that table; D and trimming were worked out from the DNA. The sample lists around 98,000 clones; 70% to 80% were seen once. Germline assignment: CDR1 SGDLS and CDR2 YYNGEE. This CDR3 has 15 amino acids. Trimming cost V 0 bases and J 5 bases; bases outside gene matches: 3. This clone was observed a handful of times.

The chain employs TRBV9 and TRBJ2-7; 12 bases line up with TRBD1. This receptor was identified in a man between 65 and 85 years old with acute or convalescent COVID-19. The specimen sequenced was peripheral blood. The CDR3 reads CASSVGGTGGHEQYF. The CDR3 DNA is TGTGCCAGCAGCGTAGGGGGGACAGGGGGCCACGAGCAGTACTTC.